The T cell receptor (beta chain) described here comes from a study of regulatory T cells in long-lasting Graves disease (dated by TCRdb to about 2021). Study-wide context: Antithyroid drugs had been taken for less than 3 months by newly diagnosed Graves' disease patients. The study took place in China and was registered as a clinical trial. A total of about 33 samples underwent TCR sequencing: about 13 from persistent and about 20 from newly diagnosed Graves' disease patients. Peripheral blood TCR sequencing and RNA sequencing compared persistent Graves' disease patients with newly diagnosed Graves' disease patients. Beyond this particular receptor, the publication reports: Preferential use of TRBV28, TRBJ1-2 and TRBJ2-5 was observed in persistent disease, whereas TRBV20-1 and TRBJ2-1 were favored in newly diagnosed disease. Because the primary lesion, thyroid tissue, could not be accessed, the study looked at peripheral blood alone. Patients with persistent disease shared more public clonotypes (about 2,900) than newly diagnosed patients did (approximately 1,000). Compared with newly diagnosed patients, persistent Graves' disease patients had lower TCR Shannon entropy and fewer highly expanded clones, which suggests clonal expansion. Sequencing and analysis were restricted to the TCR beta chain. The small sample size was acknowledged by the authors as a limitation that may reduce accuracy.

From cysteine to phenylalanine, the CDR3 is 13 amino acids long. CDR3 DNA is the only sequence kept; it has 39 bases, read in frame from the first base. CDR1 is given as SGHRS and CDR2 as YFSETQ, both from the germline V gene. Trimmed from V: 4 bases; trimmed from J: 5 bases; junction bases lacking a gene match: 2. This specimen's time point label, per the study, means: newly diagnosed GD, antithyroid drugs for less than 3 months. For both TCR sequencing and RNA sequencing, RNA was extracted from PBMCs using TRIzol. The diagnosis of Graves' disease was made according to American Thyroid Association guidelines. Patients for the study were recruited at an endocrinology department in Xi'an, China. Each patient gave roughly 8.4 milliliters of peripheral blood, collected in an EDTA anticoagulant tube. Ficoll Paque Plus density gradient separation was used to isolate PBMCs, and no further T cell sorting was performed. An Agilent 2100 Bioanalyzer and agarose gel were used to check RNA quality, and a NanoDrop 2000 was used to measure RNA concentration.

This clonotype was observed a handful of times. Its antigen remains undetermined. Per-base qualities were not stored, and no clone one base away is much larger. Libraries were prepared through multiplex PCR. The instrument was an Illumina HiSeq 4000. CDR3 regions were amplified by Arm-PCR with iRepertoire HTBI primers to construct TCR beta libraries. PCR products were gel purified before sequencing. Per the authors' processing: A total of roughly 65 TRBV and more than twelve TRBJ segments were identified across samples and were used for gene usage analysis of CDR3 amino acid clonotypes. COPE and FqMerger were used to merge filtered high-quality paired reads into contigs. BLAST was used to align contigs to the IMGT TRBV, TRBD and TRBJ reference genes, and CDR3 was defined following IMGT. Any clonotype with a frequency above 0.1% was classified as a highly expanded clone. Shannon entropy served as the measure of repertoire diversity, while the Gini coefficient captured V-J evenness. Clonotypes shared by more than one individual were considered public. TCRdb's own reprocessing of the public reads used fastp at Q25 and MiXCR and kept productive beta chains. Each CDR3 protein gets just one entry, which takes the most common genes and DNA from the rows behind it. TCRdb assigned the V and J calls; the authors' analysis was not used. A total of more than 350,000 distinct CDR3 sequences appear in this sample, just under 15% of them only once. The ten largest clones capture 16% of the sample.

A further study also used this sample, focusing on T cells in Graves' hyperthyroidism and ophthalmopathy. The second study reports: A patient counted as having stable Graves' hyperthyroidism if no progression to ophthalmopathy occurred over 18 months of follow-up. Hyperthyroidism patients were aged 18 to 65 years and newly diagnosed, with disease duration of less than 2 months. Any patient with an uncontrolled infection, another autoimmune disease, pregnancy or lactation was excluded. Diagnoses were based on clinical symptoms, serum thyroxine and TRAb, thyroid ultrasound and orbital computed tomography. For the first round of RT-PCR on the TCR CDR3, the HTBI primer set was used together with the Qiagen OneStep RT-PCR kit. Most expanded thyroid clonotypes (frequency above 0.001) were also detected in blood, a finding suggesting that blood repertoires may reflect thyroid immune responses. A model built on a 13 V-J signature distinguished ophthalmopathy from stable hyperthyroidism, reaching about 88% sensitivity and about 81% specificity in cross-validation and 80%/75% in testing. In validation, the model predicted progression to ophthalmopathy a median of about 6 months before onset, with 70% to 71% sensitivity and about 72% specificity. TCR V-J signatures able to tell the groups apart were searched for in a discovery cohort of approximately 95 patients, of whom more than 40 had Graves' ophthalmopathy and roughly 57 had stable Graves' hyperthyroidism. Prospective prediction of ophthalmopathy was tested in an independent validation cohort of fewer than 20 hyperthyroidism patients and approximately 17 patients who later progressed to ophthalmopathy. The 75 to 100 discovery patients were randomly split 7:3 into training and test sets. In addition, the study compared T-cell repertoires in thyroid tissue and in blood from about six Graves' hyperthyroidism patients. Once sampling was done, hyperthyroidism patients were given methimazole at a starting dose of 30 mg daily, whereas ophthalmopathy patients were given high-dose intravenous methylprednisolone. A second multiplex PCR round built the libraries, followed by size selection and purification. Libraries were sequenced paired-end with 100 bp reads on an Illumina HiSeq2000. SOAPnuke was used to process the raw data, removing reads that contained adapters or uncalled bases, had a mean Phred below 15, or lacked an exact match to the constant primer or identifier. High-quality paired reads were merged with COPE v1.2.5, and unique nucleotide sequences were defined as clonotypes. Clonotypes were aligned to IMGT TRBV, TRBD and TRBJ reference segments using MiTCR v1.1. Analysis was restricted to V-J combinations with a frequency above 0.0001, which covered over 98% of repertoires. A TCS score was defined as the ratio of F50 (clonal expansion) to E x V (chaos), with BLOSUM62-based TCRdist applied between CDR3 peptides within each V-J. Welch's t-statistics and random forest reduced roughly 540 V-J features to roughly 13, which were used in a naive Bayes classifier (R e1071). Sample size was not statistically predetermined, and blinding of investigators to group allocation was not performed. According to the paper, TCR Vbeta CDR3 sequencing was carried out on around 140 peripheral blood samples, which came from fewer than 50 ophthalmopathy, under 85 hyperthyroidism and 17 progressor patients.

Here the sequenced sample was peripheral blood mononuclear cells (PBMCs), taken at new diagnosis, from a patient treated with antithyroid drugs. This TCR derives from a woman in her twenties or thirties with Graves disease. Donor details come from another sample of the same person, matched by shared clones. Recombination joined TRBV5-1 with TRBJ2-3, with 9 middle bases fitting TRBD2. The nucleotide sequence reads as follows: TGCGCCAGCAGCAGGCGGGAGGGAGATACGCAGTATTTT. This gives the protein CASSRREGDTQYF. Here the CDR3 is joined to the reference TRBV5-1 and TRBJ2-3 genes, and the full variable domain is: KAGVTQTPRYLIKTRGQQVTLSCSPISGHRSVSWYQQTPGQGLQFLFEYFSETQRNKGNFPGRFSGRQFSNSRSEMNVSTLELGDSALYLCASSRREGDTQYFGPGTRLTVL.